This TCR beta chain is drawn from a study of blood T cell repertoires in COVID-19. There are 13 residues in the CDR3. CDR1 and CDR2 from the germline V gene are GTSNPN and SVGIG (reference sequence). With 7 bases removed from V and 2 bases from J, the gap between germline ends came to 14 bases. Methods used by the authors: Reference gene primers were amplified, and this amplification served to estimate nucleated cell counts. Some clones are missing from TCRdb's copy, which holds only in-frame ones; the method was immunoSEQ multiplex PCR. V and J calls plus clone size are reproduced from that table; the DNA served to infer D and trimming. The table has approximately 150,000 clones, roughly 88% seen once; the top ten hold about 4.9%.

This TCR was sampled from a man between 18 and 29 years old with COVID-19, enrolled during active disease. Sequenced input: peripheral blood. The chain links TRBV30 to TRBJ1-2, with TRBD1 as a possible D gene (5 bases). This CDR3 reads CAFPGTANYGYTF. The CDR3, as DNA: TGTGCCTTCCCCGGGACTGCGAACTATGGCTACACCTTC.